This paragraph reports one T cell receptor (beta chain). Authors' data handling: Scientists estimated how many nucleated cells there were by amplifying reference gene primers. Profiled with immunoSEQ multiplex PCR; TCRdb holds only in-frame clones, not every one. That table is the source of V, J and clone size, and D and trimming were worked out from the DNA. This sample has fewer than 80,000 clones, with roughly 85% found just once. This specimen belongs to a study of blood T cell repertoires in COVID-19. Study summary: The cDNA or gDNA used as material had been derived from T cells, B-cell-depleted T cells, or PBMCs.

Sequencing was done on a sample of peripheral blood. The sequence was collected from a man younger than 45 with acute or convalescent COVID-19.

The CDR3 DNA reads TGTGCCAGTAGGGACCTCACAGGGATTAGCACAGATACGCAGTATTTT. It encodes CASRDLTGISTDTQYF. V is TRBV19 and J is TRBJ2-3; TRBD1 might be the D (6 bases). Trimming pared 6 bases from V and 0 bases from J, leaving 16 bases between. From germline, CDR1 is LNHDA and CDR2 SQIVND (reference sequence). The CDR3 totals 16 residues.